This TCR beta chain was found in a study of a mutant IDH1 vaccine in newly diagnosed glioma. Regarding time point: baseline, week 1 (first vaccination visit). Stated treatment: pre-vaccination baseline after standard-of-care therapy. CDR1 LGHNA and CDR2 YNFKEQ come from the germline V gene. The CDR3 totals 14 residues. The germline V and J ends were trimmed by 4 bases and 6 bases, with 13 bases remaining between them. TCRdb keeps only in-frame clones here, not all; method: immunoSEQ multiplex PCR. This table has approximately 92,000 clones, 80% to 90% appearing once. Source: PBMCs, taken from a glioma patient treated with radiotherapy, temozolomide or both. This sequence was found in a woman between 50 and 59 years old with glioma. The rearrangement joins TRBV4-2 to TRBJ2-4; D tentatively fits TRBD1 or TRBD2 (5 bases each). As DNA, the CDR3 is TGTGCCAGCAGCCTAGGACAAGGAGGAAACATTCAGTACTTC. Translation: CASSLGQGGNIQYF.